A single sample gave rise to the 9 T cell receptor beta chains below, sequenced in a study of T cell changes during pregnancy in multiple sclerosis. The method was immunoSEQ multiplex PCR; TCRdb's version includes in-frame clones alone and lacks a portion of them. The table shows about 40,000 clones, with 80% to 90% occurring only once. Sequencing was performed on CD4+ T cells from peripheral blood mononuclear cells, taken in the first trimester of pregnancy. The receptors derive from a female donor with multiple sclerosis, enrolled in a pregnancy study.

The chain carries TRBV5-1 and TRBJ2-7; a weak D match, TRBD2 (6 bases). Germline loops: CDR1 SGHRS, CDR2 YFSETQ. There are 15 residues in the CDR3. The V end lost 4 bases, the J end lost 2 bases, and 16 bases lay between the germline ends. CDR3 region: CASSPPEAGTYEQYF. CDR3 nucleotides: TGCGCCAGCAGCCCTCCCGAGGCGGGAACCTACGAGCAGTACTTC. Complete variable domain (other parts from reference TRBV5-1 and TRBJ2-7): KAGVTQTPRYLIKTRGQQVTLSCSPISGHRSVSWYQQTPGQGLQFLFEYFSETQRNKGNFPGRFSGRQFSNSRSEMNVSTLELGDSALYLCASSPPEAGTYEQYFGPGTRLTVT.

In its sample, this clone was seen once. This sequence joins TRBV6-1 and TRBJ1-2; 7 bases are a match to TRBD1. The V gene end was trimmed by 2 bases and the J gene end by 6 bases; junction bases not matched to a gene: 15. This CDR3 region has 17 residues. Germline assignment: CDR1 MNHNS and CDR2 SASEGT. CDR3 amino acids: CASSELKVTDRVDGYTF. The DNA for the CDR3 is TGTGCCAGCAGTGAACTTAAGGTGACTGACAGGGTGGATGGCTACACCTTC.

This rearrangement joins TRBV19 to TRBJ2-3, with D possibly TRBD2 on 5 matching bases. CDR1 and CDR2 (germline): LNHDA, SQIVND (reference sequence). The CDR3 runs 13 residues. Trimming took off 10 bases at V and 0 bases at J, with 11 bases between the two ends. In DNA form, the CDR3 reads TGTGCCACCGCGCCGGGAAGCACAGATACGCAGTATTTT. This translates into CATAPGSTDTQYF.

The chain links TRBV7-9 to TRBJ2-7; weak D call: TRBD2 (5 bases). Trimming removed 3 bases from V and 3 bases from J, with 9 bases in between. Germline CDR1 is SEHNR and CDR2 is FQNEAQ (reference sequence). The CDR3 totals 13 residues. CDR3 sequence: CASSFDGGYEQYF. The CDR3 DNA is TGTGCCAGCAGCTTTGACGGAGGCTACGAGCAGTACTTC.

This clone was seen just once. The gene calls are TRBV30 and TRBJ1-1, with 8 bases aligning to TRBD1. V lost 4 bases to trimming and J lost 11 bases; unmatched junction nucleotides: 15. CDR3 length equals 14 residues. CDR1 and CDR2 from the germline V gene are GTSNPN and SVGIG (reference sequence). CDR3 nucleotide sequence: TGTGCCTGGACACAGGGGAACAGGGGGACGTGGGCTTTCTTT. Its translation is CAWTQGNRGTWAFF.

The CDR3: CASSEGHRIDEQYF. DNA for the CDR3: TGCGCCAGCAGCGAGGGACACCGGATCGACGAGCAGTACTTC. The chain is built from TRBV4-3 and TRBJ2-7; D might be TRBD1 (6 bases). V lost 5 bases to trimming and J lost 5 bases, with 16 bases between them. CDR1 and CDR2 from the germline V gene are LGHNA and YSLEER. The CDR3 has 14 residues.

This chain links TRBV5-5 with TRBJ2-7; a weak D match, TRBD2 (5 bases). This CDR3 region has 15 residues. Between the trimmed V and J ends, which lost 4 bases and 2 bases, there was a span of 16 bases. Germline loops: CDR1 SGHKS, CDR2 YYEKEE (reference sequence). The CDR3 coding sequence is TGTGCCAGCAGCCCCGAGGGAGTCCCCACCTACGAGCAGTACTTC. As protein: CASSPEGVPTYEQYF.

V gene TRBV7-8 combines with J gene TRBJ2-7; TRBD1 matches at 7 bases. V lost 5 bases to trimming and J lost 3 bases; unmatched junction nucleotides: 7. Germline V gene lookup returns CDR1 SGHVS and CDR2 FQNEAQ. The CDR3 is made up of 14 amino acids. CDR3 coding DNA: TGTGCCAGCAGCCCGGGGACAGCCCGCTACGAGCAGTACTTC. This sequence encodes CASSPGTARYEQYF.

This chain links TRBV19 with TRBJ2-7, with 11 bases matching TRBD2. Germline CDR1 is LNHDA and CDR2 is SQIVND (reference sequence). The CDR3 contains 14 residues. Trimming at V came to 6 bases and at J to 2 bases, leaving 3 bases not matched to a gene. CDR3 in amino acids: CASRRLAGTYEQYF. CDR3 in DNA: TGTGCCAGTAGACGACTAGCGGGGACCTACGAGCAGTACTTC.